Listed here is a single T cell receptor beta chain. As yet, its antigen is unknown. In germline, CDR1 is DFQATT, CDR2 SNEGSKA (reference sequence). V lost 6 bases and J lost 4; bases outside the gene matches: 6. The CDR3 loop spans 14 amino acids. The entry originates in a study of Graves' ophthalmopathy and Graves' hyperthyroidism. About the research overall: Ahead of any treatment, peripheral blood was obtained at the initial diagnosis. General study results and limits: In separating ophthalmopathy from stable hyperthyroidism, a 13-signature model achieved less than 90% sensitivity and 81.08% specificity. The model reached roughly 70% sensitivity and approximately 72% specificity for predicting ophthalmopathy progression. Among expanded thyroid clonotypes above 0.001 frequency, most also occurred in blood.

The TCR beta CDR3 regions underwent amplification from RNA transcripts. Second-round multiplex PCR came after a first-round RT-PCR that employed HTBI primers. MiXCR, run by TCRdb on the multiplex PCR reads, gives a single entry per CDR3 protein. Of around 670,000 distinct CDR3 sequences listed, 40% were seen once; the top ten hold 44%. This clonotype was obtained from an adult man with Graves' ophthalmopathy. V usage is TRBV20-1 and J usage is TRBJ2-2, with 9 bases matching TRBD1. The sequencing sample was made of peripheral blood. CDR3 in DNA: TGCAGTGCCAGGGGACAGGGTGTCACCGGGGAGCTGTTTTTT. It is translated as CSARGQGVTGELFF.